Presented here are 29 T cell receptor beta chains from one specimen sequenced in a study of CD8 T cells in Susac syndrome. With random hexamers, reverse transcription was performed on about 0.5 to 1 ug of RNA. TCRdb used MiXCR to reprocess the immunoSEQ multiplex PCR reads, holding one entry per CDR3 protein. The sample includes roughly 190,000 distinct CDR3 sequences, under 95% seen only once; the top ten take 0.1%. What was sequenced was CD4+ T cells from PBMCs. These receptors originate from a human donor in good health.

The chain couples TRBV28 to TRBJ2-5; the match to TRBD1 covers 7 bases. Germline V gives CDR1 MDHEN, CDR2 SYDVKM. Germline trimming cut 8 bases from V and 2 bases from J; bases unmatched to any gene: 5. This CDR3 comprises 13 residues. The CDR3 reads CASLGTAQETQYF. As DNA, the CDR3 is TGTGCCAGCCTTGGGACAGCACAAGAGACCCAGTACTTC. Full variable domain (remainder filled in from reference TRBV28 and TRBJ2-5): DVKVTQSSRYLVKRTGEKVFLECVQDMDHENMFWYRQDPGLGLRLIYFSYDVKMKEKGDIPEGYSVSREKKERFSLILESASTNQTSMYLCASLGTAQETQYFGPGTRLLVL.

The chain combines TRBV5-1 with TRBJ1-4; no clear D. The CDR3 runs 15 residues. V gave up 1 base and J gave up 8 bases, with 15 bases separating them. Germline V gene sequence: CDR1 SGHRS, CDR2 YFSETQ. The chain's CDR3 is CASSLSSPGREKLFF. CDR3 DNA sequence: TGCGCCAGCAGCTTGTCGAGTCCGGGCAGGGAAAAACTGTTTTTT.

The chain links TRBV5-1 to TRBJ2-1; D remains ambiguous. V was cut by 0 bases and J by 5 bases, with 6 bases left in between. Germline CDR1 SGHRS, CDR2 YFSETQ. There are 13 residues in the CDR3. CDR3 region: CASSLAVNNEQFF. CDR3 in DNA: TGCGCCAGCAGCTTGGCAGTGAACAATGAGCAGTTCTTC. Combining the CDR3 with reference TRBV5-1 and TRBJ2-1 gives the whole variable domain KAGVTQTPRYLIKTRGQQVTLSCSPISGHRSVSWYQQTPGQGLQFLFEYFSETQRNKGNFPGRFSGRQFSNSRSEMNVSTLELGDSALYLCASSLAVNNEQFFGPGTRLTVL.

This clonotype was detected once. The chain joins TRBV29-1 to TRBJ1-2; TRBD1 is a possible D gene (6 bases). With 7 bases removed from V and 4 bases from J, the gap between germline ends came to 10 bases. The CDR3 has 11 amino acids. Germline values: CDR1 SQVTM, CDR2 ANQGSEA. The CDR3 coding sequence is TGCAGCGATGGACAGAGCTATGGCTACACCTTC. The encoded protein is CSDGQSYGYTF.

The chain is built from TRBV7-6 and TRBJ1-3; no reliable D call. V dropped 7 bases and J dropped 0 bases, with 16 bases sitting between them. This CDR3 spans 16 amino acids. Germline V lookup: CDR1 SGHVS, CDR2 FNYEAQ. CDR3 DNA sequence: TGTGCCAGCACCGTGGCCCTCCTTTCCTCTGGAAACACCATATATTTT. Translated: CASTVALLSSGNTIYF.

The rearrangement joins TRBV2 to TRBJ1-2, with D possibly being TRBD1 (5 bases). V shed 10 bases and J shed 6 bases, with 12 bases lying between them. Looked up from germline, CDR1 is SNHLY and CDR2 is FYNNEI. The CDR3 has 11 amino acids. The CDR3 here is CATGSGHGYTF. The CDR3, as DNA: TGTGCCACAGGGAGCGGTCATGGCTACACCTTC.

The gene calls are TRBV5-1 and TRBJ1-2; D is perhaps TRBD1 (6 bases). The germline CDR1 and CDR2 sequences are SGHRS and YFSETQ. Trimming stripped 7 bases from V and 1 base from J, with 17 bases between. This CDR3 is built from 15 residues. This CDR3 reads CASSGHLAHNYGYTF. In DNA form, the CDR3 reads TGCGCCAGCTCGGGACACCTTGCCCATAACTATGGCTACACCTTC.

The chain employs TRBV7-2 and TRBJ2-2; D might be TRBD2 (6 bases). The germline CDR1 and CDR2 sequences are SGHTA and FQGNSA. The germline V and J ends were trimmed by 4 bases and 1 base, with 19 bases remaining between them. This CDR3 contains 18 residues. This chain's CDR3 is CASSSFALGRGNTGELFF. CDR3 DNA sequence: TGTGCCAGCAGCTCCTTCGCCCTAGGGCGGGGGAACACCGGGGAGCTGTTTTTT.

The rearrangement uses TRBV7-9 and TRBJ1-1; D might be TRBD1 (5 bases). Looked up from germline, CDR1 is SEHNR and CDR2 is FQNEAQ (reference sequence). Trimming shortened V by 5 bases and J by 4 bases, and 11 bases separated the two germline ends. The CDR3 sequence is 13 residues long. CDR3 nucleotide sequence: TGTGCCAGCAGCGCCGACGGGGCCACTGAAGCTTTCTTT. This gives the protein CASSADGATEAFF.

V is TRBV4-1 and J is TRBJ2-1; either TRBD1 or TRBD2 may fit D (5 bases each). The V and J ends lost 0 bases and 10 bases respectively, with 13 bases between them. The V gene's germline CDR1 is MGHRA and CDR2 YSYEKL. The CDR3 consists of 14 residues. This CDR3 reads CASSQDGRDGEQFF. CDR3 coding DNA: TGCGCCAGCAGCCAAGATGGTAGGGACGGCGAGCAGTTCTTC.

This chain connects TRBV6-5 to TRBJ2-7; D may be TRBD2 (5 bases). V gave up 0 bases and J gave up 3 bases, with 12 bases separating them. The CDR3 spans 15 residues. The germline V gene encodes CDR1 MNHEY and CDR2 SVGAGI. CDR3 sequence: CASSYSRASNYEQYF. For the CDR3, the DNA is TGTGCCAGCAGTTACTCGCGGGCCAGCAACTACGAGCAGTACTTC.

This clonotype was detected only a few times. Here the CDR3 DNA reads TGTGCCAGTAGCAGAAAGAGAGAGACCCAGTACTTC. Translation gives CASSRKRETQYF. The chain joins TRBV19 to TRBJ2-5, with D unclear. The V and J ends lost 6 bases and 4 bases respectively, with 9 bases between them. This CDR3 is built from 12 residues. Germline V CDR1 and CDR2: LNHDA, SQIVND (reference sequence).

The V gene is TRBV10-3, the J gene TRBJ1-1; D not resolved. The CDR3 contains 14 residues. The V end was cut by 5 bases, the J end by 0 bases, with 10 bases between. The germline V gene encodes CDR1 ENHRY and CDR2 SYGVKD. The DNA of the CDR3 is TGTGCCATCAGTCCGGGTAACATGAACACTGAAGCTTTCTTT. Amino acids: CAISPGNMNTEAFF.

The genes are TRBV6-5 and TRBJ2-2, with 8 positions matching TRBD1. V lost 4 bases and J lost 1; bases outside the gene matches: 8. Germline-derived CDR1 and CDR2 are MNHEY and SVGAGI. The CDR3 is 17 amino acids. This chain's CDR3 is CASSSISGTGNTGELFF. CDR3 sequence (DNA): TGTGCCAGCAGTTCCATTTCCGGGACAGGGAACACCGGGGAGCTGTTTTTT.

The chain carries TRBV2 and TRBJ2-3; 8 nucleotides line up with TRBD2. The CDR3 is made up of 15 amino acids. The V and J ends lost 2 bases and 1 base, in that order; junction bases with no gene match: 2. Germline CDR1 and CDR2: SNHLY and FYNNEI. CDR3 DNA: TGTGCCAGCAGTGAACCGCGGGGGGGCACAGATACGCAGTATTTT. It specifies CASSEPRGGTDTQYF.

V is TRBV2 and J is TRBJ2-7, with 9 bases matching TRBD2. Germline values: CDR1 SNHLY, CDR2 FYNNEI. The junction had 9 bases not matched to a gene; V was cut back by 0 bases and J by 3 bases. This CDR3 is built from 17 residues. As DNA, the CDR3 is TGTGCCAGCAGTGAAGCTTTTAGCGGGGGAGTCCTCTACGAGCAGTACGTC. It specifies CASSEAFSGGVLYEQYV.

V is TRBV6-1 and J is TRBJ2-7; D not resolved. V lost 8 bases to trimming and J lost 2 bases, with 13 bases between them. The CDR3 loop spans 13 amino acids. CDR1 is MNHNS and CDR2 is SASEGT in the germline V gene. The CDR3 sequence is CASRQMAAYEQYV. The CDR3 bases are TGTGCCAGCCGGCAAATGGCAGCCTACGAGCAGTACGTC.

This chain connects TRBV4-2 to TRBJ1-2; tentatively, D is TRBD1 (5 bases). Trimming removed 1 base from V and 4 bases from J, with 19 bases in between. CDR1 is LGHNA, CDR2 YNFKEQ, per germline. CDR3 length equals 17 residues. The CDR3 DNA reads as TGTGCCAGCAGCCAAGGTGATGGGGCAGGGCCGTTCTATGGCTACACCTTC. It specifies CASSQGDGAGPFYGYTF.

The rearrangement links TRBV15 to TRBJ1-3; D might be TRBD1 (5 bases). V was pared by 1 base and J by 4 bases, with 11 bases between. This CDR3 spans 15 amino acids. Germline V gene sequence: CDR1 LNHNV, CDR2 YYDKDF (reference sequence). CDR3 sequence reads: CATSRGGTGGNTIYF. CDR3 DNA: TGTGCCACCAGCAGAGGAGGGACGGGAGGAAACACCATATATTTT.

The chain recombines TRBV29-1 with TRBJ1-5; D is perhaps TRBD1 (6 bases). CDR1 is SQVTM and CDR2 is ANQGSEA in the germline V gene. The CDR3 extends over 13 amino acids. V was clipped by 7 bases and J by 7 bases, with 17 bases between them. This CDR3 is CSAGETVHQPQHF. CDR3 coding DNA: TGCAGCGCAGGGGAGACGGTACACCAGCCCCAGCATTTT.

The chain is built from TRBV20-1 and TRBJ2-7; D might be TRBD1 (5 bases). CDR3 length: 12 residues. Trimming took off 2 bases at V and 4 bases at J, with 9 bases between the two ends. Germline V gene data show CDR1 as DFQATT and CDR2 as SNEGSKA (reference sequence). The CDR3 DNA follows: TGCAGTGCTAGACCTGACAGTTACGAGCAGTACTTC. Protein: CSARPDSYEQYF.

V gene TRBV5-1 combines with J gene TRBJ1-1, with no clear D. CDR1 and CDR2 (germline): SGHRS, YFSETQ. The CDR3 runs to 13 residues. Trimming left V 4 bases short and J 4 bases short, with 11 bases between. The DNA of the CDR3 is TGCGCCAGCAGCCCCGGAGGTACCACTGAAGCTTTCTTT. This sequence encodes CASSPGGTTEAFF.

The CDR3 nucleotides are TGTGCCAGCACTCCTCCGGGACTACGCACAGATACGCAGTATTTT. As protein: CASTPPGLRTDTQYF. The gene calls are TRBV6-2 or TRBV6-3 and TRBJ2-3; 7 nucleotides match TRBD2. The germline V gene has CDR1 MNHEY and CDR2 SVGEGT. The CDR3 has 15 amino acids. With 7 bases clipped from V and 1 base from J, the junction kept 8 bases outside the gene matches.

The V and J genes are TRBV7-9 and TRBJ1-1; no clear D gene. Germline V gives CDR1 SEHNR, CDR2 FQNEAQ (reference sequence). The ends were cut back, 4 bases at V and 1 base at J, with 10 bases in the middle. CDR3 length: 14 amino acids. CDR3 sequence: CASSSFIGNTEAFF. CDR3 DNA: TGTGCCAGCAGCTCTTTCATCGGGAACACTGAAGCTTTCTTT.

This clonotype appeared once. V gene TRBV12-3 or TRBV12-4 combines with J gene TRBJ1-2, with D maybe TRBD1 (5 bases). The germline V and J ends were trimmed by 1 base and 8 bases, with 17 bases remaining between them. CDR3 size: 15 residues. CDR3 nucleotide sequence: TGTGCCAGCAGTTTAGGTGGGGGTTCGGCACGCGGCTACACCTTC. This encodes CASSLGGGSARGYTF.

The chain combines TRBV24-1 with TRBJ2-5; tentative D call: TRBD2 (5 bases). The germline CDR1 and CDR2 sequences are KGHDR and SFDVKD. V lost 5 bases and J lost 2, with 8 bases in between. CDR3 length equals 13 residues. The chain's CDR3 is CATSARRQETQYF. In DNA, the CDR3 is TGTGCCACCAGTGCCCGGAGGCAAGAGACCCAGTACTTC.

The rearrangement uses TRBV5-4 and TRBJ2-5; 7 bases are shared with TRBD2. Germline CDR1 and CDR2: SGHNT and YYREEE (reference sequence). With 5 bases clipped from V and 2 bases from J, the junction kept 12 bases outside the gene matches. The CDR3 runs to 16 residues. The CDR3 spells CASSPFSGGGQETQYF. Here the CDR3 DNA reads TGTGCCAGCAGTCCCTTTTCCGGCGGGGGACAAGAGACCCAGTACTTC.

This chain uses TRBV7-9 with TRBJ1-5; tentatively, D is TRBD1 (5 bases). Germline V gene sequence: CDR1 SEHNR, CDR2 FQNEAQ (reference sequence). The CDR3 totals 14 residues. V was trimmed by 4 bases and J by 3 bases, leaving 10 bases between them. The CDR3 coding sequence is TGTGCCAGCAGCTCCGACAGTAACAATCAGCCCCAGCATTTT. As protein: CASSSDSNNQPQHF.

The chain links TRBV4-3 to TRBJ2-3; D ambiguous. The V gene lost 1 base and the J gene lost 4 bases, with 3 bases spanning the gap. The CDR3 sequence is 12 residues long. The germline V gene encodes CDR1 LGHNA and CDR2 YSLEER. The CDR3 sequence is CASSQVSDTQYF. Here the CDR3 DNA reads TGCGCCAGCAGCCAAGTTTCAGATACGCAGTATTTT.